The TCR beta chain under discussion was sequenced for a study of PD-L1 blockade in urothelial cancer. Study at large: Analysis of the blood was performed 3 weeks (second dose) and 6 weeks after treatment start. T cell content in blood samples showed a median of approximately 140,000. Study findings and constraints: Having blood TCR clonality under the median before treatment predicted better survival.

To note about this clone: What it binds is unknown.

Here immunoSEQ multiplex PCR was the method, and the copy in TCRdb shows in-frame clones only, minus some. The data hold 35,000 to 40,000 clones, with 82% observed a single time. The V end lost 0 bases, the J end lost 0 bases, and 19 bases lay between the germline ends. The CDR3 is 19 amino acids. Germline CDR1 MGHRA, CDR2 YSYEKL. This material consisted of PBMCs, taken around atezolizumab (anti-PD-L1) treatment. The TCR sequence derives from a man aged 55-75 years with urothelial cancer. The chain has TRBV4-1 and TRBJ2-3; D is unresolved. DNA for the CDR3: TGCGCCAGCAGCCAAGATTTAATACGGCGAATAGCTAGCACAGATACGCAGTATTTT. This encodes CASSQDLIRRIASTDTQYF.